This is a list of T cell receptor beta chains from one sample in a study of liver allograft versus peripheral blood T cells. One entry per CDR3 protein, called by TCRdb with MiXCR from the reads. The repertoire holds more than 3,500 distinct CDR3 sequences, with approximately 16% as singletons. The origin of the receptors is a human patient who had a liver transplant. Some T cells here may be from the graft donor. CDR3s include the opening cysteine and the closing phenylalanine or tryptophan. A D gene is named only where the DNA matches it firmly. The size entry is marked missing in some rows and otherwise reads once, few, many or a size class.

abundance: medium-sized; v_gene: TRBV16; j_gene: TRBJ2-1; d_gene: .; CDR3aa: CASSHLGSSYNEQFF; CDR3nt: TGTGCCAGCAGCCACCTCGGGAGCTCCTACAATGAGCAGTTCTTC
abundance: large; v_gene: TRBV14; j_gene: TRBJ2-1; d_gene: TRBD2; CDR3aa: CASSPGTSGEQFF; CDR3nt: TGTGCCAGCAGCCCGGGGACTAGCGGGGAGCAGTTCTTC
abundance: medium-sized; v_gene: TRBV19; j_gene: TRBJ2-7; d_gene: TRBD2; CDR3aa: CASSPAGGAGYEQYF; CDR3nt: TGTGCCAGTAGTCCAGCGGGGGGCGCGGGTTACGAGCAGTACTTC
abundance: medium-sized; v_gene: TRBV28; j_gene: TRBJ1-2; d_gene: .; CDR3aa: CASSLPGRGGSDGYTF; CDR3nt: TGTGCCAGCAGTCTGCCTGGGAGAGGGGGAAGCGATGGCTACACCTTC
abundance: few; v_gene: TRBV14; j_gene: TRBJ2-7; d_gene: .; CDR3aa: CASSQFIRSQDRYYEQYF; CDR3nt: TGTGCCAGCAGCCAATTTATAAGGAGTCAGGACAGATACTACGAGCAGTACTTC
abundance: few; v_gene: TRBV10-1; j_gene: TRBJ2-2; d_gene: TRBD2; CDR3aa: CASSETSDNGELFF; CDR3nt: TGTGCCAGCAGTGAAACTAGCGACAACGGGGAGCTGTTTTTT
abundance: medium-sized; v_gene: TRBV20-1; j_gene: TRBJ1-5; d_gene: .; CDR3aa: CSARFGESNQPQHF; CDR3nt: TGCAGTGCTAGGTTTGGGGAAAGCAATCAGCCCCAGCATTTT
abundance: medium-sized; v_gene: TRBV19; j_gene: TRBJ2-7; d_gene: .; CDR3aa: CASSISDSSYEQYF; CDR3nt: TGTGCCAGTAGTATCTCCGATAGCTCCTACGAGCAGTACTTC
abundance: medium-sized; v_gene: TRBV29-1; j_gene: TRBJ2-7; d_gene: .; CDR3aa: CSVVRGGKNEQYF; CDR3nt: TGCAGCGTCGTAAGGGGGGGCAAGAACGAGCAGTACTTC
abundance: .; v_gene: TRBV27; j_gene: TRBJ2-7; d_gene: TRBD1; CDR3aa: CASSPSGTGGREQYF; CDR3nt: TGTGCCAGCAGTCCATCCGGGACAGGGGGCAGAGAGCAGTACTTC
abundance: medium-sized; v_gene: TRBV6-5; j_gene: TRBJ2-1; d_gene: TRBD1; CDR3aa: CASSLSTGRNEQFF; CDR3nt: TGTGCCAGCAGTCTCTCGACAGGGAGAAATGAGCAGTTCTTC
abundance: few; v_gene: TRBV28; j_gene: TRBJ2-5; d_gene: .; CDR3aa: CASSLNSLQETQYF; CDR3nt: TGTGCCAGCAGTTTAAACAGCCTCCAAGAGACCCAGTACTTC
abundance: many; v_gene: TRBV5-4; j_gene: TRBJ2-7; d_gene: .; CDR3aa: CASSALGGAGGEQYF; CDR3nt: TGTGCCAGCAGCGCTTTGGGGGGGGCCGGTGGGGAGCAGTACTTC
abundance: .; v_gene: TRBV24-1; j_gene: TRBJ2-7; d_gene: TRBD1; CDR3aa: CATSEWDSANVDEQYF; CDR3nt: TGTGCCACCAGTGAGTGGGACAGCGCGAACGTCGACGAGCAGTACTTC
abundance: medium-sized; v_gene: TRBV6-1; j_gene: TRBJ2-3; d_gene: .; CDR3aa: CASSEDPGVGVTTDTQYF; CDR3nt: TGTGCCAGCAGTGAAGACCCAGGGGTGGGAGTCACTACAGATACGCAGTATTTT
abundance: .; v_gene: TRBV7-3; j_gene: TRBJ2-3; d_gene: TRBD2; CDR3aa: CASSPTSGGVDTQYF; CDR3nt: TGTGCCAGCAGTCCGACTAGCGGGGGGGTAGATACGCAGTATTTT
abundance: medium-sized; v_gene: TRBV28; j_gene: TRBJ2-7; d_gene: .; CDR3aa: CASSLSPLSYEQYF; CDR3nt: TGTGCCAGCAGTTTATCTCCCCTGAGCTACGAGCAGTACTTC
abundance: medium-sized; v_gene: TRBV28; j_gene: TRBJ2-7; d_gene: .; CDR3aa: CASSSRLTYEQYF; CDR3nt: TGTGCCAGCAGTTCCCGGCTCACCTACGAGCAGTACTTC
abundance: medium-sized; v_gene: TRBV6-1; j_gene: TRBJ1-5; d_gene: .; CDR3aa: CASLGFSNQPQHF; CDR3nt: TGTGCCAGCCTGGGATTTAGCAATCAGCCCCAGCATTTT
abundance: medium-sized; v_gene: TRBV6-5; j_gene: TRBJ2-1; d_gene: TRBD1; CDR3aa: CASSQGTGRSNEQFF; CDR3nt: TGTGCCAGCAGCCAAGGGACAGGGAGGTCCAATGAGCAGTTCTTC
abundance: medium-sized; v_gene: TRBV5-6; j_gene: TRBJ1-6; d_gene: TRBD1; CDR3aa: CASSYGQGTSPLHF; CDR3nt: TGTGCCAGCAGCTACGGACAGGGAACTTCACCCCTCCACTTT
abundance: few; v_gene: TRBV11-2; j_gene: TRBJ1-6; d_gene: .; CDR3aa: CASSLRGVSYNSPLHF; CDR3nt: TGTGCCAGCAGCTTACGGGGGGTGTCCTATAATTCACCCCTCCACTTT
abundance: medium-sized; v_gene: TRBV6-1; j_gene: TRBJ1-1; d_gene: .; CDR3aa: CASSETENTEAFF; CDR3nt: TGTGCCAGCAGTGAGACCGAGAACACTGAAGCTTTCTTT
abundance: .; v_gene: TRBV19; j_gene: TRBJ2-3; d_gene: .; CDR3aa: CASSLPPGAGTDTQYF; CDR3nt: TGTGCCAGTAGTCTCCCCCCCGGGGCGGGGACAGATACGCAGTATTTT
abundance: medium-sized; v_gene: TRBV19; j_gene: TRBJ2-1; d_gene: .; CDR3aa: CASSNRDGDNEQFF; CDR3nt: TGTGCCAGTAGTAACCGGGACGGCGACAATGAGCAGTTCTTC
abundance: few; v_gene: TRBV30; j_gene: TRBJ2-1; d_gene: .; CDR3aa: CAWSILRGSYNEQFF; CDR3nt: TGTGCCTGGAGTATACTTCGAGGCTCCTACAATGAGCAGTTCTTC
abundance: medium-sized; v_gene: TRBV29-1; j_gene: TRBJ2-7; d_gene: TRBD1; CDR3aa: CSVDETGGPYEQYF; CDR3nt: TGCAGCGTTGACGAGACAGGGGGTCCCTACGAGCAGTACTTC
abundance: medium-sized; v_gene: TRBV27; j_gene: TRBJ2-2; d_gene: .; CDR3aa: CASSLSPFPSTGELFF; CDR3nt: TGTGCCAGCAGTTTATCGCCATTCCCCTCCACCGGGGAGCTGTTTTTT
abundance: few; v_gene: TRBV5-6; j_gene: TRBJ1-1; d_gene: TRBD1; CDR3aa: CASSSGTGITEAFF; CDR3nt: TGTGCCAGCAGTTCCGGGACAGGGATCACTGAAGCTTTCTTT
abundance: medium-sized; v_gene: TRBV6-6; j_gene: TRBJ1-2; d_gene: TRBD1; CDR3aa: CASINRDRTSWGYTF; CDR3nt: TGTGCCAGCATCAACAGGGACAGAACCTCTTGGGGCTACACCTTC
abundance: few; v_gene: TRBV3-1; j_gene: TRBJ2-7; d_gene: .; CDR3aa: CASSQDGGAGTPPYEQYF; CDR3nt: TGTGCCAGCAGCCAAGATGGGGGCGCGGGAACCCCGCCTTACGAGCAGTACTTC
abundance: .; v_gene: TRBV30; j_gene: TRBJ1-6; d_gene: .; CDR3aa: CAWSWGQDNSPLHF; CDR3nt: TGTGCCTGGAGTTGGGGACAAGATAATTCACCCCTCCACTTT
abundance: medium-sized; v_gene: TRBV28; j_gene: TRBJ1-2; d_gene: TRBD1; CDR3aa: CASSPVGTGGLKDGYTF; CDR3nt: TGTGCCAGCAGTCCGGTCGGGACAGGGGGCCTCAAGGATGGCTACACCTTC
abundance: medium-sized; v_gene: TRBV27; j_gene: TRBJ2-1; d_gene: TRBD1; CDR3aa: CASSGTASSYNEQFF; CDR3nt: TGTGCCAGCAGTGGGACAGCGAGCTCCTACAATGAGCAGTTCTTC
abundance: .; v_gene: TRBV5-4; j_gene: TRBJ2-7; d_gene: .; CDR3aa: CASSGTVGSLVYEQYF; CDR3nt: TGTGCCAGCTCAGGGACTGTGGGATCACTAGTCTACGAGCAGTACTTC
abundance: .; v_gene: TRBV28; j_gene: TRBJ1-5; d_gene: .; CDR3aa: CASSLTEDNQPQHF; CDR3nt: TGTGCCAGCAGTTTAACGGAGGACAATCAGCCCCAGCATTTT
abundance: medium-sized; v_gene: TRBV5-4; j_gene: TRBJ1-2; d_gene: .; CDR3aa: CASSLGGARQGYTF; CDR3nt: TGTGCCAGCAGCTTGGGGGGGGCGCGGCAGGGCTACACCTTC
abundance: large; v_gene: TRBV27; j_gene: TRBJ1-5; d_gene: .; CDR3aa: CASSLTGQSQPQHF; CDR3nt: TGTGCCAGCAGTTTAACAGGGCAGAGTCAGCCCCAGCATTTT
abundance: many; v_gene: TRBV20-1; j_gene: TRBJ2-3; d_gene: .; CDR3aa: CSAGDSLAQYF; CDR3nt: TGCAGTGCTGGGGACTCTCTGGCGCAGTATTTT
abundance: medium-sized; v_gene: TRBV13; j_gene: TRBJ2-1; d_gene: TRBD2; CDR3aa: CASSGTGGEQFF; CDR3nt: TGTGCCAGCTCGGGAACGGGGGGTGAGCAGTTCTTC
abundance: medium-sized; v_gene: TRBV28; j_gene: TRBJ1-3; d_gene: TRBD1; CDR3aa: CASSTGVSGNTIYF; CDR3nt: TGTGCCAGCAGTACAGGGGTCTCTGGAAACACCATATATTTT
abundance: medium-sized; v_gene: TRBV28; j_gene: TRBJ2-6; d_gene: .; CDR3aa: CASSLGNSGANVLTF; CDR3nt: TGTGCCAGCAGTCTAGGTAACTCTGGGGCCAACGTCCTGACTTTC
abundance: few; v_gene: TRBV10-1; j_gene: TRBJ2-3; d_gene: TRBD2; CDR3aa: CASSERREGPDTQYF; CDR3nt: TGCGCCAGCAGTGAGAGGAGGGAGGGCCCAGATACGCAGTATTTT
abundance: medium-sized; v_gene: TRBV16; j_gene: TRBJ1-5; d_gene: .; CDR3aa: CASSSGRGDQPQHF; CDR3nt: TGTGCCAGCAGTTCCGGACGTGGGGATCAGCCCCAGCATTTT
abundance: medium-sized; v_gene: TRBV27; j_gene: TRBJ1-4; d_gene: .; CDR3aa: CASSSRQGSGEKLFF; CDR3nt: TGTGCCAGCAGTTCCCGACAAGGGTCGGGTGAAAAACTGTTTTTT
abundance: .; v_gene: TRBV2; j_gene: TRBJ1-6; d_gene: .; CDR3aa: CASSEDRANSPLHF; CDR3nt: TGTGCCAGCAGTGAAGACAGGGCTAATTCACCCCTCCACTTT
abundance: .; v_gene: TRBV27; j_gene: TRBJ1-1; d_gene: .; CDR3aa: CASSAGNTEAFF; CDR3nt: TGTGCCAGCAGTGCAGGAAACACTGAAGCTTTCTTT
abundance: medium-sized; v_gene: TRBV10-3; j_gene: TRBJ2-3; d_gene: TRBD1; CDR3aa: CAISDWVGDRSTDTQYF; CDR3nt: TGTGCCATCAGTGACTGGGTAGGGGACAGGAGCACAGATACGCAGTATTTT